These 18 T cell receptor beta chains were sequenced from one sample in a study of blood T cell repertoires in COVID-19. Only in-frame clones appear in the TCRdb table, and some are missing; sequencing was by immunoSEQ multiplex PCR. Of roughly 290,000 clones listed, around 87% are singletons. The sequenced sample consisted of peripheral blood. Every receptor here comes from a woman between 45 and 65 years old who had recovered from COVID-19.

The chain couples TRBV11-2 to TRBJ2-1; 14 bases match TRBD2. Germline CDR1 is SGHAT and CDR2 is FQNNGV. This CDR3 has 14 residues. Trimming took 5 bases from V and 10 from J; bases not matched to a gene: 4. CDR3 region: CASSTRTSGREQFF. The CDR3 DNA is TGTGCCAGCAGCACCAGGACTAGCGGGAGGGAGCAGTTCTTC.

This chain joins TRBV7-3 and TRBJ2-1; D unresolved. V gave up 2 bases and J gave up 0 bases, with 8 bases separating them. The CDR3 extends over 15 amino acids. Germline CDR1 SGHTA, CDR2 FQGTGA. CDR3 region: CASSLDFSSYNEQFF. DNA for the CDR3: TGTGCCAGCAGCTTAGACTTTAGCTCCTACAATGAGCAGTTCTTC.

The chain joins TRBV18 to TRBJ1-5, with unresolved D. Germline CDR1 is KGHSH and CDR2 is LQKENI. V was cut by 5 bases and J by 1 base, with 6 bases left in between. The CDR3 has 13 amino acids. CDR3 nucleotides: TGTGCCAGCTCATACCAGAGCAATCAGCCCCAGCATTTT. Translated, it gives CASSYQSNQPQHF.

J is TRBJ1-1 and V is TRBV7-2; D ambiguous. Germline CDR1 SGHTA, CDR2 FQGNSA. V lost 3 bases and J lost 4, with 9 bases in between. The CDR3 is 13 amino acids. For the CDR3, the DNA is TGTGCCAGCAGCTTGTATAGTACCACTGAAGCTTTCTTT. Translating gives CASSLYSTTEAFF.

The V gene is TRBV27, the J gene TRBJ2-6, with unresolved D. V was pared by 4 bases and J by 0 bases, with 7 bases between. The CDR3 runs 15 residues. Germline CDR1 is MNHEY and CDR2 is SMNVEV (reference sequence). CDR3 coding DNA: TGTGCCAGCAGTTCCCCCAGCTCTGGGGCCAACGTCCTGACTTTC. It codes for CASSSPSSGANVLTF.

V and J are TRBV10-3 and TRBJ2-7, with 9 bases fitting TRBD2. Germline-derived CDR1 and CDR2 are ENHRY and SYGVKD. V lost 7 bases, J lost 5 bases, and 6 bases stayed unmatched. The CDR3 is made up of 13 amino acids. The CDR3 sequence is CAIKVAGEDEQYF. Written as DNA, the CDR3 is TGTGCCATCAAAGTAGCGGGGGAGGACGAGCAGTACTTC.

This rearrangement joins TRBV6-5 to TRBJ1-1; the match to TRBD1 covers 7 bases. The CDR3 extends over 15 amino acids. After removal of 6 bases from V and 1 base from J, the junction contained 8 bases not matched to a gene. The germline V gene has CDR1 MNHEY and CDR2 SVGAGI. The CDR3 sequence: CASRDLGQQNTEAFF. For the CDR3, the DNA is TGTGCCAGCAGAGATCTGGGACAGCAGAACACTGAAGCTTTCTTT.

The chain uses TRBV7-8 and TRBJ2-3, with D perhaps matching TRBD2 (5 bases). The germline gives CDR1 SGHVS, CDR2 FQNEAQ. The CDR3 runs 15 residues. Trimming removed 2 bases from V and 2 bases from J, with 11 bases in between. CDR3 sequence (DNA): TGTGCCAGCAGCTTAAGTCTGGGAGACACAGATACGCAGTATTTT. Amino acid sequence: CASSLSLGDTDTQYF.

The chain recombines TRBV6-5 with TRBJ2-2; D not resolved. The germline V gene has CDR1 MNHEY and CDR2 SVGAGI. With 2 bases removed from V and 4 bases from J, the gap between germline ends came to 11 bases. The CDR3 sequence is 15 residues long. CDR3 sequence: CASSYAWSVTGELFF. The CDR3 nucleotides are TGTGCCAGCAGTTACGCCTGGAGCGTCACCGGGGAGCTGTTTTTT.

DNA for the CDR3: TGTGCCAGCAGCTCGGGACAGGGTTTGAACACTGAAGCTTTCTTT. Protein: CASSSGQGLNTEAFF. The J gene is TRBJ1-1, the V gene TRBV11-3; 9 nucleotides agree with TRBD1. V lost 4 bases and J lost 0; bases outside the gene matches: 3. The CDR3 contains 15 residues. From germline, CDR1 is SGHNT and CDR2 YENEEA.

The V gene is TRBV15, the J gene TRBJ2-7, with 11 bases lining up with TRBD2. V shed 1 base and J 4 bases; nucleotides not matched to a gene: 3. Germline V gene data show CDR1 as LNHNV and CDR2 as YYDKDF (reference sequence). The CDR3 extends over 15 amino acids. The CDR3 nucleotides are TGTGCCACCAGCAGAGGGGCTAGCGGGAGGTACGAGCAGTACTTC. It yields the protein CATSRGASGRYEQYF. The full variable domain, its missing parts supplied by reference TRBV15 and TRBJ2-7, is DAMVIQNPRYQVTQFGKPVTLSCSQTLNHNVMYWYQQKSSQAPKLLFHYYDKDFNNEADTPDNFQSRRPNTSFCFLDIRSPGLGDTAMYLCATSRGASGRYEQYFGPGTRLTVT.

The V call is TRBV5-4, the J call TRBJ1-2; 7 bases line up with TRBD1. The CDR3 has 17 amino acids. V shed 0 bases and J 8 bases; nucleotides not matched to a gene: 16. The germline gives CDR1 SGHNT, CDR2 YYREEE (reference sequence). DNA for the CDR3: TGTGCCAGCAGCTTGGACGGCAGGGGGAAAGGGGCTGTCGGCTACACCTTC. It encodes CASSLDGRGKGAVGYTF.

V and J are TRBV7-9 and TRBJ1-4; 7 positions agree with TRBD1. The CDR3 spans 15 residues. The germline gives CDR1 SEHNR, CDR2 FQNEAQ (reference sequence). V dropped 1 base and J dropped 8; count of bases not matched to a gene: 7. In nucleotides, the CDR3 is TGTGCCAGCAGCTTAGAGAGGGGGCCGGGAGAAAAACTGTTTTTT. Its protein product is CASSLERGPGEKLFF.

This chain joins TRBV7-9 and TRBJ1-1, with TRBD1 matching over 8 bases. The germline V gene encodes CDR1 SEHNR and CDR2 FQNEAQ (reference sequence). CDR3 size: 15 residues. V dropped 7 bases and J dropped 11; count of bases not matched to a gene: 18. CDR3 amino acids: CASTILTGATPEAFF. The CDR3 DNA sequence: TGTGCCAGCACAATTCTGACAGGGGCGACCCCAGAGGCTTTCTTT.

This chain uses TRBV28 with TRBJ2-1; D might be TRBD1 (6 bases). This CDR3 is built from 15 residues. CDR1 MDHEN and CDR2 SYDVKM come from the germline V gene. V was trimmed by 3 bases and J by 4 bases, leaving 13 bases between them. The CDR3, as DNA: TGTGCCAGCAGTTTCCTAGGGGGTCAATACAATGAGCAGTTCTTC. Encoded protein: CASSFLGGQYNEQFF. Full variable domain (outside the CDR3, taken from reference TRBV28 and TRBJ2-1): DVKVTQSSRYLVKRTGEKVFLECVQDMDHENMFWYRQDPGLGLRLIYFSYDVKMKEKGDIPEGYSVSREKKERFSLILESASTNQTSMYLCASSFLGGQYNEQFFGPGTRLTVL.

The chain employs TRBV9 and TRBJ1-1, with D hard to call. CDR3 length: 15 residues. Trimming pared 4 bases from V and 0 bases from J, leaving 13 bases between. Germline CDR1 is SGDLS and CDR2 is YYNGEE. CDR3 region: CASSRGRSLNTEAFF. CDR3 bases: TGTGCCAGCAGCAGAGGGAGGAGCCTGAACACTGAAGCTTTCTTT.

The chain uses TRBV10-1 and TRBJ1-6, with TRBD1 identical over 9 bases. V lost 4 bases and J lost 7; bases outside the gene matches: 2. The CDR3 contains 14 residues. CDR1 is WNHNN and CDR2 is SYGVQD in the germline V gene (reference sequence). In DNA, the CDR3 is TGCGCCAGCAGTGGTGACAGGGGGAATTCACCCCTCCACTTT. Translating it yields CASSGDRGNSPLHF.

CDR3 DNA: TGCAGCGTTGGGGAAGGGACAACGAACACTGAAGCTTTCTTT. This codes for CSVGEGTTNTEAFF. The J gene is TRBJ1-1, the V gene TRBV29-1; D might be TRBD1 (6 bases). CDR3 length equals 14 residues. Germline CDR1 SQVTM, CDR2 ANQGSEA. V lost 4 bases, J lost 1 base, and 13 bases lay in between.